The 29 T cell receptor beta chains below come from one sample, sequenced in a study of CD8 T cells in ankylosing spondylitis. TCRdb recomputed calls from the 5' RACE reads with MiXCR, one row per CDR3 protein. Of about 400,000 distinct CDR3 sequences in the sample, 20% are singletons; the top ten hold 10% to 15%. The sample comprised blood, either unsorted or a sorted T cell fraction (not recorded which). The source is a male donor with ankylosing spondylitis or in good health (not recorded which).

The table lists this clonotype with a few counts. The gene calls are TRBV6-1 and TRBJ2-7; 11 bases align to TRBD1. This CDR3 is built from 15 residues. V lost 5 bases to trimming and J lost 6 bases; unmatched junction nucleotides: 9. Looked up from germline, CDR1 is MNHNS and CDR2 is SASEGT. The CDR3 spells CASSLDRGLGGEQYF. As DNA, the CDR3 is TGTGCCAGCAGTCTGGACAGGGGGCTTGGTGGCGAGCAGTACTTC.

This clonotype has at least ten counts. The CDR3 spells CASSLGLDGELFF. The CDR3 region has the DNA TGTGCCAGCAGTTTAGGCCTAGACGGGGAGCTGTTTTTT. The chain is built from TRBV12-3 or TRBV12-4 and TRBJ2-2; no reliable D call. CDR3 size: 13 residues. V lost 1 base and J 7 bases, leaving 7 bases between the germline ends.

This clonotype has more than one count but fewer than ten. V usage is TRBV20-1 and J usage is TRBJ2-3; 7 bases match TRBD1. Germline V gene lookup returns CDR1 DFQATT and CDR2 SNEGSKA (reference sequence). V shed 0 bases and J 2 bases; nucleotides not matched to a gene: 5. CDR3 length: 15 residues. The CDR3 spells CSARDLEGATDTQYF. CDR3 bases: TGCAGTGCTAGAGATCTTGAGGGGGCCACAGATACGCAGTATTTT.

Many counts were recorded for this clonotype. This chain joins TRBV29-1 and TRBJ2-1, with no clear D. CDR3 size: 12 residues. Germline CDR1 and CDR2: SQVTM and ANQGSEA. V shed 3 bases and J shed 3 bases, with 6 bases lying between them. The CDR3 is CSVDRSYNEQFF. CDR3 DNA: TGCAGCGTTGACAGGAGCTACAATGAGCAGTTCTTC.

The chain carries TRBV12-3 or TRBV12-4 and TRBJ2-5; TRBD1 might be the D (5 bases). This CDR3 has 16 residues. V lost 5 bases and J lost 5, with 21 bases in between. CDR3 protein: CASSPSGWVTTETQYF. The CDR3 DNA is TGTGCCAGCAGTCCATCAGGGTGGGTGACGACGGAGACCCAGTACTTC.

This clonotype was detected only a few times. CDR3 in DNA: TGTGCCAGCAGTTATGGTCCTAGCGGGGGGGCCAATGAGCAGTTCTTC. Amino acid sequence: CASSYGPSGGANEQFF. This rearrangement joins TRBV6-2 or TRBV6-3 to TRBJ2-1; TRBD2 agrees at 12 bases. J was trimmed by 6 bases and V by 3 bases; bases with no gene match: 6. The CDR3 sequence is 16 residues long. The V gene's germline CDR1 is MNHEY and CDR2 SVGEGT.

The DNA for the CDR3 is TGTGCCAGCAGTTTTGTGACTTGGGAAGCTGAAAAACTGTTTTTT. This sequence encodes CASSFVTWEAEKLFF. The rearrangement joins TRBV12-3 or TRBV12-4 to TRBJ1-4; D gene unclear. This CDR3 is 15 amino acids long. V lost 3 bases and J lost 7, with 15 bases in between.

CDR3 nucleotides: TGTGCCAGCAGCTTTCCGGGACATTACAATGAGCAGTTCTTC. Amino acid sequence: CASSFPGHYNEQFF. The gene calls are TRBV5-6 and TRBJ2-1, with D possibly being TRBD1 (6 bases). Germline lookup yields CDR1 SGHDT and CDR2 YYEEEE. The CDR3 contains 14 residues. Trimming removed 2 bases at V and 4 bases at J, with 10 bases between.

V gene TRBV7-2 combines with J gene TRBJ2-3; 12 bases map to TRBD2. This CDR3 is built from 17 residues. V lost 1 base to trimming and J lost 3 bases; unmatched junction nucleotides: 5. CDR1 SGHTA and CDR2 FQGNSA come from the germline V gene. This chain's CDR3 is CASSLGLAGGWTDTQYF. In nucleotides, the CDR3 is TGTGCCAGCAGCTTAGGGCTAGCGGGGGGGTGGACAGATACGCAGTATTTT.

The genes are TRBV5-5 and TRBJ2-1; D not resolved. From germline, CDR1 is SGHKS and CDR2 YYEKEE (reference sequence). V was shortened by 1 base and J by 0 bases, with 11 bases between the two germline ends. The CDR3 spans 16 residues. The CDR3 here is CASSLSHRSSYNEQFF. The CDR3 DNA is TGTGCCAGCAGCTTGTCCCACCGGAGCTCCTACAATGAGCAGTTCTTC. Based on the CDR3 plus reference TRBV5-5 and TRBJ2-1, the full variable domain is DAGVTQSPTHLIKTRGQQVTLRCSPISGHKSVSWYQQVLGQGPQFIFQYYEKEERGRGNFPDRFSARQFPNYSSELNVNALLLGDSALYLCASSLSHRSSYNEQFFGPGTRLTVL.

In its sample, this clonotype was seen a few times. The chain uses TRBV7-2 and TRBJ2-7; no clear D gene. The CDR3 consists of 15 residues. The germline V gene encodes CDR1 SGHTA and CDR2 FQGNSA. The ends were cut back, 1 base at V and 2 bases at J, with 12 bases in the middle. In DNA form, the CDR3 reads TGTGCCAGCAGCTTAGTCTTTGAGGTAGCCTACGAGCAGTACTTC. Translated, it gives CASSLVFEVAYEQYF.

The rearrangement links TRBV11-2 to TRBJ2-1, with 10 bases fitting TRBD2. Trimming cost V 4 bases and J 14 bases; bases outside gene matches: 8. Germline-derived CDR1 and CDR2 are SGHAT and FQNNGV. This CDR3 has 13 amino acids. The CDR3 DNA reads TGTGCCAGCAGCTCTCTCCGCCTAGCGGGGGAGTTCTTC. Translation gives CASSSLRLAGEFF. The whole variable domain, filled in from reference TRBV11-2 and TRBJ2-1, reads EAGVAQSPRYKIIEKRQSVAFWCNPISGHATLYWYQQILGQGPKLLIQFQNNGVVDDSQLPKDRFSAERLKGVDSTLKIQPAKLEDSAVYLCASSSLRLAGEFFGPGTRLTVL.

This clonotype occurred a few times. The rearrangement links TRBV25-1 to TRBJ2-3; tentative D call: TRBD2 (5 bases). CDR3 length: 15 amino acids. Germline CDR1 and CDR2: MGHDK and SYGVNS. V gave up 4 bases and J gave up 2 bases, with 13 bases separating them. The CDR3 protein is CASSGSGIFTDTQYF. The CDR3 region has the DNA TGTGCCAGCAGTGGTTCCGGGATTTTCACAGATACGCAGTATTTT.

V and J are TRBV12-3 or TRBV12-4 and TRBJ2-1, with 8 bases matching TRBD2. CDR3 size: 15 residues. V dropped 4 bases and J dropped 4; count of bases not matched to a gene: 6. The CDR3 nucleotides read TGTGCCAGCAGTTACGGGGGGGCCAGGTACAATGAGCAGTTCTTC. Translating gives CASSYGGARYNEQFF.

This rearrangement joins TRBV11-3 to TRBJ2-1; D might be TRBD2 (6 bases). Germline V lookup: CDR1 SGHNT, CDR2 YENEEA. Trimming left V 0 bases short and J 2 bases short, with 8 bases between. CDR3 length: 15 residues. The CDR3 reads CASSLDGGTYNEQFF. Here the CDR3 DNA reads TGTGCCAGCAGCTTAGACGGGGGAACCTACAATGAGCAGTTCTTC. Complete variable domain (other parts from reference TRBV11-3 and TRBJ2-1): EAGVVQSPRYKIIEKKQPVAFWCNPISGHNTLYWYLQNLGQGPELLIRYENEEAVDDSQLPKDRFSAERLKGVDSTLKIQPAELGDSAVYLCASSLDGGTYNEQFFGPGTRLTVL.

CDR3 coding DNA: TGTGCCAGCAGAACTAGCGGGGGGGCCCCCCGGGTGGATACGCAGTATTTT. Its translation: CASRTSGGAPRVDTQYF. The chain employs TRBV12-3 or TRBV12-4 and TRBJ2-3, with 13 bases lining up with TRBD2. There are 17 residues in the CDR3. J lost 6 bases, V lost 6 bases, and 12 bases had no gene match.

V gene TRBV19 combines with J gene TRBJ2-3; 11 positions match TRBD1. The V gene end was trimmed by 7 bases and the J gene end by 5 bases; junction bases not matched to a gene: 11. The CDR3 loop spans 16 amino acids. Germline values: CDR1 LNHDA, CDR2 SQIVND (reference sequence). CDR3 bases: TGTGCCAGTATGGGACCGGGACAGGGGGTGCAAGATACGCAGTATTTT. Its translation: CASMGPGQGVQDTQYF. Drawing the rest from reference TRBV19 and TRBJ2-3, the complete variable domain is DGGITQSPKYLFRKEGQNVTLSCEQNLNHDAMYWYRQDPGQGLRLIYYSQIVNDFQKGDIAEGYSVSREKKESFPLTVTSAQKNPTAFYLCASMGPGQGVQDTQYFGPGTRLTVL.

This clonotype was detected a few times. CDR3 nucleotides: TGTGCCAGCAGCTGGACCGGGACAGGGAAAAACGAGCAGTACTTC. Encoded protein: CASSWTGTGKNEQYF. The chain joins TRBV11-1 to TRBJ2-7; 9 positions match TRBD1. After removal of 4 bases from V and 5 bases from J, the junction contained 9 bases not matched to a gene. The CDR3 loop spans 15 amino acids. CDR1 SGHAT and CDR2 FQDESV come from the germline V gene (reference sequence).

This chain links TRBV5-1 with TRBJ2-6; D not resolved. Germline V gene sequence: CDR1 SGHRS, CDR2 YFSETQ. The V end was cut by 4 bases, the J end by 4 bases, with 12 bases between. This CDR3 contains 15 residues. The CDR3 region is CASSDTRTGANVLTF. As DNA, the CDR3 is TGCGCCAGCAGCGACACAAGGACCGGGGCCAACGTCCTGACTTTC.

This chain connects TRBV7-9 to TRBJ2-5, with D maybe TRBD2 (6 bases). Germline CDR1 reads SEHNR; CDR2 reads FQNEAQ (reference sequence). The V gene lost 5 bases and the J gene lost 6 bases, with 13 bases spanning the gap. There are 13 residues in the CDR3. The CDR3 loop is CASSRGGLQTQYF. The CDR3 DNA sequence: TGTGCCAGCAGCCGGGGTGGACTACAGACCCAGTACTTC.

There are many counts of this clonotype. CDR3 protein: CASRGVSRGGNTIYF. For the CDR3, the DNA is TGTGCCAGTAGGGGGGTCAGCCGAGGTGGAAACACCATATATTTT. The genes are TRBV12-3 or TRBV12-4 and TRBJ1-3; D possibly corresponds to TRBD1 (6 bases). The ends were cut back, 9 bases at V and 3 bases at J, with 18 bases in the middle. The CDR3 is 15 residues long.

The chain combines TRBV6-1 with TRBJ2-1; TRBD1 matches at 7 bases. J lost 1 base, V lost 6 bases, and 6 bases had no gene match. This CDR3 has 15 amino acids. Germline CDR1 MNHNS, CDR2 SASEGT. This CDR3 reads CASRAGTESYNEQFF. The CDR3 bases are TGTGCCAGCAGAGCCGGGACAGAATCCTACAATGAGCAGTTCTTC.

This clonotype turned up a few times. The V and J genes are TRBV4-2 and TRBJ2-7, with D perhaps matching TRBD1 or TRBD2 (6 bases each). Trimming took off 0 bases at V and 3 bases at J, with 12 bases between the two ends. CDR3 length: 15 amino acids. CDR1 LGHNA and CDR2 YNFKEQ come from the germline V gene. Here the CDR3 DNA reads TGTGCCAGCAGCCAAGAGGAGGGGGGCTTCTACGAGCAGTACTTC. This gives the protein CASSQEEGGFYEQYF.

This clonotype has only a few counts. This chain uses TRBV12-3 or TRBV12-4 with TRBJ1-2, with D unresolved. The CDR3 covers 13 residues. V gave up 2 bases and J gave up 7 bases, with 11 bases separating them. The CDR3, as DNA: TGTGCCAGCAGTTTAAGAGGTTCCTTTGGCTACACCTTC. Residues: CASSLRGSFGYTF.

V usage is TRBV7-9 and J usage is TRBJ2-3; TRBD2 aligns across 13 bases. This CDR3 region has 16 residues. The germline CDR1 and CDR2 sequences are SEHNR and FQNEAQ (reference sequence). V shed 2 bases and J 5 bases; nucleotides not matched to a gene: 4. This CDR3 is CASSLPGLAGLDTQYF. In nucleotides, the CDR3 is TGTGCCAGCAGCTTACCGGGACTAGCGGGGTTAGATACGCAGTATTTT.

The rearrangement joins TRBV12-3 or TRBV12-4 to TRBJ1-1; D unresolved. The CDR3 contains 14 residues. Deletions cut 6 bases from V and 4 bases from J, with 15 bases between. CDR3 bases: TGTGCCAGCAGCCCGGCGCTGGGAAGCACTGAAGCTTTCTTT. This encodes CASSPALGSTEAFF.

The table lists this clonotype with a few counts. The chain employs TRBV7-2 and TRBJ2-3; D is unresolved. CDR1 and CDR2 from the germline V gene are SGHTA and FQGNSA. The V end was cut by 3 bases, the J end by 4 bases, with 11 bases between. The CDR3 length is 14 residues. The CDR3 reads CASSFDFSPDTQYF. CDR3 nucleotide sequence: TGTGCCAGCAGCTTCGACTTCTCCCCAGATACGCAGTATTTT. The full variable domain, with the rest looked up from reference TRBV7-2 and TRBJ2-3, is GAGVSQSPSNKVTEKGKDVELRCDPISGHTALYWYRQSLGQGLEFLIYFQGNSAPDKSGLPSDRFSAERTGGSVSTLTIQRTQQEDSAVYLCASSFDFSPDTQYFGPGTRLTVL.

This clonotype has just a few counts. The chain is built from TRBV9 and TRBJ1-1; unclear D gene. The germline gives CDR1 SGDLS, CDR2 YYNGEE. Between the trimmed V and J ends, which lost 4 bases and 3 bases, there was a span of 16 bases. CDR3 length: 15 amino acids. Here the CDR3 reads CASSSRSDGYTEAFF. In DNA form, the CDR3 reads TGTGCCAGCAGCTCACGATCTGACGGGTACACTGAAGCTTTCTTT.

The CDR3 sequence: CASSLDRFGAGELFF. CDR3 DNA: TGTGCCAGCAGCTTAGATCGGTTCGGGGCCGGGGAGCTGTTTTTT. V is TRBV11-2 and J is TRBJ2-2; a weak D match, TRBD2 (5 bases). Germline values: CDR1 SGHAT, CDR2 FQNNGV. V lost 0 bases, J lost 6 bases, and 11 bases lay in between. The length of the CDR3 is 15 residues.